This T cell receptor beta chain emerged from a study of T cells in localized non-small cell lung cancer. The study, taken as a whole, reports: The highest T cell clonality was in uninvolved adjacent lung, above tumor. Tumor samples were not multi-region, leaving intratumor heterogeneity unexcluded.

This CDR3 region has 14 residues. CDR1 SGHTA and CDR2 FQGNSA come from the germline V gene. J gave up 4 bases and V 5 bases, and 6 bases lay outside the gene matches. Only in-frame clones appear in the TCRdb table, and some are missing; sequencing was by immunoSEQ multiplex PCR. The sample consists of around 64,000 clones, around 81% of them appearing once. Turning to this clone: The antigen is unknown.

The chain has TRBV7-2 and TRBJ1-1, with TRBD1 matching 8 bases. The sample consisted of PBMCs, taken before any cancer treatment. The clonotype originates from a man aged 40-75 years with stage II lung adenocarcinoma. The CDR3 bases are TGTGCCAGCAGCCACAGGGGGATCGCCACTGAAGCTTTCTTT. Translating gives CASSHRGIATEAFF.